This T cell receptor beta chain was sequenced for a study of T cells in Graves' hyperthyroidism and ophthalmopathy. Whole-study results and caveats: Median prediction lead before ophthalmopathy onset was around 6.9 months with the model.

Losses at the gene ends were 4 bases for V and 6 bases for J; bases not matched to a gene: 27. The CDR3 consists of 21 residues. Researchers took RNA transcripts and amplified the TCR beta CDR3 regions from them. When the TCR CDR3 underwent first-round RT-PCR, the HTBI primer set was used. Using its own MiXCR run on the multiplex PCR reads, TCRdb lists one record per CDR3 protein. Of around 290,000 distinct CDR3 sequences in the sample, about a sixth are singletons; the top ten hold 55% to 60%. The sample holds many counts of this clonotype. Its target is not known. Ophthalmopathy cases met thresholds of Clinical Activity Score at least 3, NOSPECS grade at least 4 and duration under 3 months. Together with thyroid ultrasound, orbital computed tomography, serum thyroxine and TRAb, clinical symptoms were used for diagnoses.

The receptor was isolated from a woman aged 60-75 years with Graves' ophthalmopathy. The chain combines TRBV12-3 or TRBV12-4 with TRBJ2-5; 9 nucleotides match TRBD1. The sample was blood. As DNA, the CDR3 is TGTGCCAGCAGTTCAGGAATTTTACAGGGGAGAGGGGAAGGACAGGGGAAGACCCAGTACTTC. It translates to CASSSGILQGRGEGQGKTQYF.